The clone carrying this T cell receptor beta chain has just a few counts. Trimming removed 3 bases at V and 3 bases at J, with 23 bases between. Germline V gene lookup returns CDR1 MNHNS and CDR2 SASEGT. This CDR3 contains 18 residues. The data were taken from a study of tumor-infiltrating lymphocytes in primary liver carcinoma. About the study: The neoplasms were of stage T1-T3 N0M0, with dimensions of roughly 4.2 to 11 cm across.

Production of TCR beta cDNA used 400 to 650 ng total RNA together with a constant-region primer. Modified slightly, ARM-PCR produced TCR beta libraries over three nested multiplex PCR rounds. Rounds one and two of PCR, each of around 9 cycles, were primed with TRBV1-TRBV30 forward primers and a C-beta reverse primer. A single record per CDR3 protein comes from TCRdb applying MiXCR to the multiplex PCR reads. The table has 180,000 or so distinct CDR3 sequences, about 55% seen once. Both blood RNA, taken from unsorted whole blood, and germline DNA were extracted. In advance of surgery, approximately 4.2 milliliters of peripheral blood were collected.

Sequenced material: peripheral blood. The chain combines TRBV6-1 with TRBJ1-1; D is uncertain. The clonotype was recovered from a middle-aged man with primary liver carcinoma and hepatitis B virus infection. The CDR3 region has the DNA TGTGCCAGCAGTGACGCTTCCCCGGGCCAAATTACGGACACTGAAGCTTTCTTT. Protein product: CASSDASPGQITDTEAFF.